The entry below describes one T cell receptor (beta chain). As yet, its antigen is unknown. The V gene lost 0 bases and the J gene lost 5 bases, with 11 bases spanning the gap. Germline loops: CDR1 SGHRS, CDR2 YFSETQ. CDR3 length: 14 amino acids. This entry belongs to a study of T cell repertoires in cytomegalovirus infection. TCRdb ran MiXCR on the reads and lists one entry per CDR3 protein. Of more than 300,000 distinct CDR3 sequences in the sample, about 34% are singletons; the top ten hold roughly 14%. The specimen was cultured PBMCs, collected from culture after CMV antigen stimulation. This TCR was recovered from a human donor in good health (CMV status not recorded). Some clones in this sample may be carry-over from other donors' samples. V usage is TRBV5-1 and J usage is TRBJ2-5; D is perhaps TRBD2 (6 bases). The CDR3 here is CASSLGGVRETQYF. The CDR3, as DNA: TGCGCCAGCAGCTTGGGGGGGGTTCGCGAGACCCAGTACTTC.